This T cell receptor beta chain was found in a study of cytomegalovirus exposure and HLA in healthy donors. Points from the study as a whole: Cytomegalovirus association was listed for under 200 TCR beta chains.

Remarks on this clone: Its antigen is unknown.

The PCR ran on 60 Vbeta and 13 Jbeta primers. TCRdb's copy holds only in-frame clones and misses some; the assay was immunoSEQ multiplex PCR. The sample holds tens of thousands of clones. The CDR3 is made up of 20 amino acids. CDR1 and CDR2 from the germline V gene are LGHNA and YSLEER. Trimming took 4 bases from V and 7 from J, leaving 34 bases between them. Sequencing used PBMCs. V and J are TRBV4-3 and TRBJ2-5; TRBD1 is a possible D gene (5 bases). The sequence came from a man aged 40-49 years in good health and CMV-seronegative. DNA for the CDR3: TGCGCCAGCAGCCCCACGGGTATTGGGTGGCAGGGATCTTCCCGAGGGACCCAGTACTTC. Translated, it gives CASSPTGIGWQGSSRGTQYF.